This T cell receptor (beta chain) is drawn from a study of blood T cell repertoires in COVID-19. Across the study: COVID-19 samples from acute and convalescent phases originated in the United States, Italy and Spain. The analysed material was cDNA or gDNA that came from T cells, B-cell-depleted T cells, or PBMCs.

Methods used by the authors: Reference gene primer amplification gave nucleated cell count estimates. Sequencing was performed with immunoSEQ multiplex PCR; in TCRdb, only in-frame clones are kept and a portion is missing. Clone size and the V and J calls come from that table; the DNA yielded D and trimming. The sample has under 300,000 clones; about 83% are singletons. CDR1 is PRHDT and CDR2 is FYEKMQ in the germline V gene (reference sequence). The V and J ends lost 2 bases and 8 bases respectively, with 9 bases between them. The CDR3 is 13 residues long. This rearrangement joins TRBV13 to TRBJ1-4; unclear D gene. Material for sequencing was peripheral blood. The clonotype originates from a human donor in a cohort sampled during active COVID-19. The CDR3 nucleotides are TGTGCCAGCAGCTTATCCGGGTACGAAAAACTGTTTTTT. Protein product: CASSLSGYEKLFF. The full variable domain, rest sourced from reference TRBV13 and TRBJ1-4, is AAGVIQSPRHLIKEKRETATLKCYPIPRHDTVYWYQQGPGQDPQFLISFYEKMQSDKGSIPDRFSAQQFSDYHSELNMSSLELGDSALYFCASSLSGYEKLFFGSGTQLSVL.